The rows below give T cell receptor beta chains drawn from one sample of a study of blood T cell repertoires in COVID-19. TCRdb's copy holds only in-frame clones and misses some; the assay was immunoSEQ multiplex PCR. The data contain about 150,000 clones, roughly nine tenths of them singletons. The sample comprised peripheral blood. All receptors come from a man aged 18 to 29 with COVID-19, enrolled during active disease. Both conserved end residues are trimmed from each CDR3. Each record gives: V gene, CDR3 length, clone size, CDR3 protein. For some rows the clone size is stated as once, few or many, or as a class when expanded; others skip it.

TRBV6-1 13 NA ASSETRTGSSGYT
TRBV5-1 13 NA ASSPGTGISSGYT
TRBV7-9 13 once ASSLAASSTDTQY
TRBV11-2 11 NA ASSFRGNTEAF
TRBV27 14 few ASSFTGTIRVLGYT
TRBV6-4 13 once ASSDTSGGADTQY
TRBV6-5 12 NA ASSYRSSYNEQF
TRBV4-1 12 NA ASSQGQDSHIQY
TRBV5-6 14 NA ASSPLTSRLADTQY
TRBV10-1 17 NA ASSESWDRVSGRAVEQF
TRBV28 12 NA ASSLQVLSYEQY
TRBV6-5 12 NA ASTRQGTNYGYT
TRBV11-2 13 NA ASSLMGADTGELF
TRBV2 13 NA ASSWKGHFYNEQF
TRBV7-2 13 NA ASSSPPGRNTEAF
TRBV28 15 NA ASSLSLGSSSYNEQF
TRBV9 13 NA ASSGERDGNYGYT
TRBV4-3 14 NA ASSQVPGRATYEQY
TRBV5-1 13 few ASSLGPGKGYEQF
TRBV5-1 14 NA ASSLVLSATKETQY
TRBV4-1 12 NA ASSHQTGVSPLH
TRBV7-6 13 NA ASSTPLEETGELF
TRBV12-3/TRBV12-4 11 NA ASSFGGPSPLH
TRBV19 11 NA ASSIAVRQPQH
TRBV4-3 16 NA ASSQDLAGGLLIDTQY
TRBV6-4 13 NA ASSELAGGFGELF
TRBV11-2 11 NA ASRGLRINEQF
TRBV7-2 15 NA ASSPTRLASRHAEQF
TRBV2 13 NA ASSPTGATDYGYT
TRBV6-6 14 NA ASSYPTSSSNQPQH
TRBV4-1 14 NA ASSHPTSGSSDTQY
TRBV11-2 16 NA ASSLGFFGTGDNYGYT
TRBV5-1 13 NA ASSLTGNSNQPQH
TRBV2 12 NA ASTKDRGNEKLL
TRBV9 14 NA ASSVATAGAYNEQF
TRBV6-5 12 NA ASRLRQGTDTQY
TRBV11-2 14 NA ASSPSTGSLLYEQY
TRBV4-3 15 NA ASSNFPSGVSYNEQF
TRBV11-2 16 NA ASSEPGQLNFWNTEAF
TRBV28 13 NA ASSSPGQGEHEQF
TRBV6-7 19 NA ASSYSRHGTGAVRVQETQY
TRBV6-5 11 NA ASSRGRGDTQY
TRBV5-5 15 NA ASSLNRDRGKNQPQH
TRBV4-3 13 NA ASSPAGSSYNEQF
TRBV14 16 NA ASSHYFTGTAGANVLT
TRBV6-5 14 NA ASSYSGPRTDVAQY
TRBV13 12 NA ASSSGGTGAEQY
TRBV5-4 13 NA ASSLAPRDTNEQF
TRBV19 18 NA ASSIRPYPGLSGSGNEQF
TRBV10-1 12 NA ASLDYRGPEKLL
TRBV6-5 13 NA ASSYSGQGLQPQH
TRBV30 14 NA AWSGDRALRLNEQF
TRBV5-4 17 NA ASSFRGLAGRTNTGELF
TRBV28 13 NA ASRPRQGRLGEQY